At least ten counts were recorded for the clone carrying this TCR beta chain. This specimen belongs to a study of regulatory T cells in long-lasting Graves disease. Time point defined: persistent/refractory GD, antithyroid drugs over 5 years with positive TRAb. Construction of the TCR library relied on RNA isolated from PBMCs. The CDR3 sequence is 18 residues long. From germline, CDR1 is SNHLY and CDR2 FYNNEI. Deletions cut 4 bases from V and 0 bases from J, with 21 bases between. With iRepertoire HTBI primers and Arm-PCR of CDR3 regions, TCR beta libraries were built. A single record per CDR3 protein comes from TCRdb applying MiXCR to the multiplex PCR reads. The table lists about 470,000 distinct CDR3 sequences, 20% to 25% of them singletons.

The chain recombines TRBV2 with TRBJ1-1; D is possibly TRBD1 (6 bases). Sequences were derived from peripheral blood mononuclear cells (PBMCs), sampled when the disease was refractory, from a patient treated with antithyroid drugs. The receptor's source is a female donor with Graves disease. CDR3 in amino acids: CASSVGGPGAFMNTEAFF. CDR3 DNA: TGTGCCAGCAGTGTGGGGGGCCCCGGGGCGTTTATGAACACTGAAGCTTTCTTT.